This T cell receptor beta chain originates from a study of neoadjuvant anti-PD-1 for oral cavity cancer. Overall study: Patients without progression got a fourth dose around day 43.

Method: immunoSEQ multiplex PCR; TCRdb's copy keeps in-frame clones and lacks some. Altogether under 8,000 clones are present, 60% to 85% being singletons, with the ten largest covering 3% to 3.5%. CDR3 length equals 16 residues. The ends lost 1 base at V and 8 bases at J; junction bases unmatched: 9. The V gene's germline CDR1 is SGHTA and CDR2 FQGTGA. The sequence came from a person aged 40 to 85 with oral cavity squamous cell carcinoma. Sequencing used PBMCs, obtained before nivolumab (anti-PD-1) treatment. The chain couples TRBV7-3 to TRBJ1-2; the match to TRBD1 covers 11 bases. CDR3 nucleotides: TGTGCCAGCAGCTTAAACCCCGGACAGGGGGCGAGAGGCTACACCTTC. Translated: CASSLNPGQGARGYTF. Full variable domain (outside the CDR3, taken from reference TRBV7-3 and TRBJ1-2): GAGVSQTPSNKVTEKGKYVELRCDPISGHTALYWYRQSLGQGPEFLIYFQGTGAADDSGLPNDRFFAVRPEGSVSTLKIQRTERGDSAVYLCASSLNPGQGARGYTFGSGTRLTVV.